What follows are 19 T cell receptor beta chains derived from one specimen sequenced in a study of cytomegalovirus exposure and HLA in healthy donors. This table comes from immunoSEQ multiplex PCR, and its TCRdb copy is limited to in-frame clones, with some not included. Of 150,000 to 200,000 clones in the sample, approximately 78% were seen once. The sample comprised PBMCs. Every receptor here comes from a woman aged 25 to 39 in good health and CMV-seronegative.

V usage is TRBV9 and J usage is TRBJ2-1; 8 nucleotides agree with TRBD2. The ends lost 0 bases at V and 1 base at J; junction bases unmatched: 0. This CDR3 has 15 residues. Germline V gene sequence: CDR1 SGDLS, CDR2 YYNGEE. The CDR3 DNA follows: TGTGCCAGCAGCGTAGGACTAGCGTCCTACAATGAGCAGTTCTTC. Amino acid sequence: CASSVGLASYNEQFF. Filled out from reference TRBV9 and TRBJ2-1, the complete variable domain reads DSGVTQTPKHLITATGQRVTLRCSPRSGDLSVYWYQQSLDQGLQFLIQYYNGEERAKGNILERFSAQQFPDLHSELNLSSLELGDSALYFCASSVGLASYNEQFFGPGTRLTVL.

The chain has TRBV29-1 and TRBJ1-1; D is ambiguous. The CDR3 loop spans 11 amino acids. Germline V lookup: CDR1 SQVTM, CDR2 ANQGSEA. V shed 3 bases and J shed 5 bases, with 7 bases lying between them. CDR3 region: CSVDMRTEAFF. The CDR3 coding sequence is TGCAGCGTTGATATGAGGACTGAAGCTTTCTTT.

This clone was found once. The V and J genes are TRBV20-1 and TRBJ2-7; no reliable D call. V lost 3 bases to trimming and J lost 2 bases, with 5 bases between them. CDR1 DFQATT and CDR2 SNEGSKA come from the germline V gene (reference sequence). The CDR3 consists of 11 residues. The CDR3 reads CSARATYEQYF. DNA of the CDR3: TGCAGTGCTAGGGCCACCTACGAGCAGTACTTC.

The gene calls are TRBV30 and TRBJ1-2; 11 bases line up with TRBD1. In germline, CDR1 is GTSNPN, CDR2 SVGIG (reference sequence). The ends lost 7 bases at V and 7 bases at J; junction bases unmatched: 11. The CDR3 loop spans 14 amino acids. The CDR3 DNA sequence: TGTGCCTCCCCCATGGACAGGGGGCTCCGTGGCTACACCTTC. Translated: CASPMDRGLRGYTF.

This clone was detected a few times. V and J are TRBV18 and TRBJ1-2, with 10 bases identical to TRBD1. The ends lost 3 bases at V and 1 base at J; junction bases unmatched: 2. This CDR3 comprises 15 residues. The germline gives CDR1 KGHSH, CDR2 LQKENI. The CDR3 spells CASSPRDRGNYGYTF. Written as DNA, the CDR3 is TGTGCCAGCTCACCGAGGGACAGGGGTAACTATGGCTACACCTTC.

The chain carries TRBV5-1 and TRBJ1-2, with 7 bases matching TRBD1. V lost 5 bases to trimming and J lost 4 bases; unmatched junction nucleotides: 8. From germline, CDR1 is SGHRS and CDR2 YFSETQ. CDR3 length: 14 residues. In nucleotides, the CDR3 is TGCGCCAGCAGTGGCCTAGGGGGCGGCTATGGCTACACCTTC. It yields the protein CASSGLGGGYGYTF.

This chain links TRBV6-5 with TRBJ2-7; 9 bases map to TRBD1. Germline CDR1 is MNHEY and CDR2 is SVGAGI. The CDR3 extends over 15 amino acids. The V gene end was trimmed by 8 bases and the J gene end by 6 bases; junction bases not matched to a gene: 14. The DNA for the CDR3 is TGTGCCAGCTCACCCGAGGACAGGGGAACTGGCGAGCAGTACTTC. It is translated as CASSPEDRGTGEQYF.

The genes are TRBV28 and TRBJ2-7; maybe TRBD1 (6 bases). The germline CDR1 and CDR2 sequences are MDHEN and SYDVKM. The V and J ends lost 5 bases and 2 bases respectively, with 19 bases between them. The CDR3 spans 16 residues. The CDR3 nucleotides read TGTGCCAGCAGTAGCACCGGGACACCCTTGACCTACGAGCAGTACTTC. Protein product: CASSSTGTPLTYEQYF.

The CDR3 reads CASTDRGFGVSPNEKLFF. The CDR3 DNA reads TGTGCCTCAACCGACAGGGGGTTTGGTGTAAGTCCTAATGAAAAACTGTTTTTT. V usage is TRBV30 and J usage is TRBJ1-4; 9 bases match TRBD1. The CDR3 extends over 18 amino acids. J lost 3 bases, V lost 7 bases, and 18 bases had no gene match. CDR1 is GTSNPN and CDR2 is SVGIG in the germline V gene (reference sequence).

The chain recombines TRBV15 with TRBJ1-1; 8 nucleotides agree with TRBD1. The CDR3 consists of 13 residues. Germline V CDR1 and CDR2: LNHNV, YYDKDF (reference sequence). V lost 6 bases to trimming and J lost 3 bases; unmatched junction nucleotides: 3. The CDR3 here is CATSYRGDTEAFF. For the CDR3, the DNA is TGTGCCACCAGTTACAGGGGGGACACTGAAGCTTTCTTT.

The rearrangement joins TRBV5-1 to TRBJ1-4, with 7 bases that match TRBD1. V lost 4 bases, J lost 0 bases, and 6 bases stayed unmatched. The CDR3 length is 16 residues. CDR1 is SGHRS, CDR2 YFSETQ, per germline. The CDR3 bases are TGCGCCAGCAGCCAGGGACAGCCCACAACTAATGAAAAACTGTTTTTT. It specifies CASSQGQPTTNEKLFF.

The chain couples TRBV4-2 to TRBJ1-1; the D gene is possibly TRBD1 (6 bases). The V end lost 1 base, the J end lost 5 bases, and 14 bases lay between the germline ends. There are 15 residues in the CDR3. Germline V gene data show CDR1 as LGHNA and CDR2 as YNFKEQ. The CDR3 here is CASSQGLAGVTEAFF. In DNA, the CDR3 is TGTGCCAGCAGCCAAGGTCTGGCAGGGGTTACTGAAGCTTTCTTT.

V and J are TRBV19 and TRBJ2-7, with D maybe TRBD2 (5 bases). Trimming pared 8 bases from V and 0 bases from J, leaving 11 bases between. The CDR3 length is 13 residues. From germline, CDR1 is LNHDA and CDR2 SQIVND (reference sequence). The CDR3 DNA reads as TGTGCCAGTCGGACTCCTAGCTCCTACGAGCAGTACTTC. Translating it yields CASRTPSSYEQYF. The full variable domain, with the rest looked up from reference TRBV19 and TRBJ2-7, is DGGITQSPKYLFRKEGQNVTLSCEQNLNHDAMYWYRQDPGQGLRLIYYSQIVNDFQKGDIAEGYSVSREKKESFPLTVTSAQKNPTAFYLCASRTPSSYEQYFGPGTRLTVT.

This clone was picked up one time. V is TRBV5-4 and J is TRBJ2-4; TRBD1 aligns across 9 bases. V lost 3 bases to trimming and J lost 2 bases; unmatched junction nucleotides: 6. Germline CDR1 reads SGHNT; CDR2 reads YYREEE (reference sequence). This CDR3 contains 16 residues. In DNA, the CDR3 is TGTGCCAGCAGCTCAGGACAGGGGAGATCCAAAAACATTCAGTACTTC. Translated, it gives CASSSGQGRSKNIQYF.

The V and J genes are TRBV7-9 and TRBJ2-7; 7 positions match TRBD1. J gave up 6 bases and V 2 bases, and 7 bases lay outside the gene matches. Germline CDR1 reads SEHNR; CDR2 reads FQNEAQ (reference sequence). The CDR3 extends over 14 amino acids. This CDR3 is CASSLTRDSGEQYF. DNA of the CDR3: TGTGCCAGCAGCTTAACAAGGGACAGCGGCGAGCAGTACTTC. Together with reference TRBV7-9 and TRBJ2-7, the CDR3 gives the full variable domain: DTGVSQNPRHKITKRGQNVTFRCDPISEHNRLYWYRQTLGQGPEFLTYFQNEAQLEKSRLLSDRFSAERPKGSFSTLEIQRTEQGDSAMYLCASSLTRDSGEQYFGPGTRLTVT.

For the CDR3, the DNA is TGCGCCAGCAGCTTGGACCGGGAGGCGTACGAGCAGTACTTC. This encodes CASSLDREAYEQYF. V and J are TRBV5-1 and TRBJ2-7, with TRBD2 matching over 7 bases. Germline V CDR1 and CDR2: SGHRS, YFSETQ. The trim removed 0 bases at V and 4 bases at J, leaving 4 bases unmatched. The CDR3 totals 14 residues.

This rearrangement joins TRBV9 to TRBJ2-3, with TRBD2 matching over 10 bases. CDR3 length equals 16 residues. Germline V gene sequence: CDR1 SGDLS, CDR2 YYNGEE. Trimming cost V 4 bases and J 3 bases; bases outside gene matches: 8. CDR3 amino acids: CASSFPAGLATDTQYF. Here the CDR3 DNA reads TGTGCCAGCAGCTTCCCTGCGGGACTAGCGACAGATACGCAGTATTTT. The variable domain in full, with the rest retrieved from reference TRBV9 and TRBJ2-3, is DSGVTQTPKHLITATGQRVTLRCSPRSGDLSVYWYQQSLDQGLQFLIQYYNGEERAKGNILERFSAQQFPDLHSELNLSSLELGDSALYFCASSFPAGLATDTQYFGPGTRLTVL.

The CDR3 DNA sequence: TGTGCCATCTCTAGCGGGAGAGGAAGTGTAGAGACCCAGTACTTC. Residues: CAISSGRGSVETQYF. This sequence joins TRBV25-1 and TRBJ2-5; 10 nucleotides align to TRBD2. In germline, CDR1 is MGHDK, CDR2 SYGVNS. The CDR3 has 15 amino acids. V was pared by 10 bases and J by 4 bases, with 12 bases of the junction left unmatched.

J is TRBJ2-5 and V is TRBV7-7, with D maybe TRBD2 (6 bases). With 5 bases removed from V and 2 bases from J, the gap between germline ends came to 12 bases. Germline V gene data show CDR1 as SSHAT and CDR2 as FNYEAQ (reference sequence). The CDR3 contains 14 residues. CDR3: CASSLTSTQETQYF. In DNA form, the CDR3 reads TGTGCCAGCAGCCTCACTAGCACACAAGAGACCCAGTACTTC.